These 5 T cell receptor beta chains were sequenced from one sample in a study of cytomegalovirus exposure and HLA in healthy donors. Primers included in the PCR were 60 Vbeta and 13 Jbeta primers. Repertoires were generated with immunoSEQ multiplex PCR, while TCRdb's copy carries only in-frame clones and drops some. The data hold about 190,000 clones, with around 75% observed a single time. Input material: PBMCs. The receptors here all came from a woman in her thirties in good health and CMV-seropositive.

This sequence joins TRBV5-4 and TRBJ2-2; TRBD1 matches 8 bases. The CDR3 contains 16 residues. The germline CDR1 and CDR2 sequences are SGHNT and YYREEE (reference sequence). V lost 4 bases to trimming and J lost 2 bases; unmatched junction nucleotides: 7. This chain's CDR3 is CASSHDRGPNTGELFF. CDR3 DNA sequence: TGTGCCAGCAGCCACGACAGGGGCCCCAACACCGGGGAGCTGTTTTTT.

The rearrangement joins TRBV28 to TRBJ2-7; 7 nucleotides align to TRBD2. Germline CDR1 is MDHEN and CDR2 is SYDVKM. Trimming at V came to 6 bases and at J to 4 bases, leaving 9 bases not matched to a gene. The CDR3 sequence is 14 residues long. The CDR3 coding sequence is TGTGCCAGCAGAGACTCCGGGGGGAAATACGAGCAGTACTTC. Encoded protein: CASRDSGGKYEQYF.

This clone was observed a few times. This specimen includes other DNA sequences encoding the same CDR3. The chain links TRBV5-1 to TRBJ1-1; tentatively, D is TRBD1 (6 bases). V lost 0 bases to trimming and J lost 3 bases, with 9 bases between them. The CDR3 has 14 residues. Germline-derived CDR1 and CDR2 are SGHRS and YFSETQ. CDR3 region: CASSLAGGYTEAFF. The CDR3 bases are TGCGCCAGCAGCTTGGCGGGGGGCTACACTGAAGCTTTCTTT.

This clone was seen only a few times. The chain employs TRBV11-2 and TRBJ2-1; 7 positions match TRBD1. Germline-derived CDR1 and CDR2 are SGHAT and FQNNGV. After removal of 3 bases from V and 9 bases from J, the junction contained 5 bases not matched to a gene. The CDR3 totals 13 residues. The CDR3 loop reads CASSFQGGPEQFF. The CDR3 nucleotides read TGTGCCAGCAGCTTTCAAGGGGGCCCTGAGCAGTTCTTC. Supplemented by reference TRBV11-2 and TRBJ2-1, the full variable domain reads EAGVAQSPRYKIIEKRQSVAFWCNPISGHATLYWYQQILGQGPKLLIQFQNNGVVDDSQLPKDRFSAERLKGVDSTLKIQPAKLEDSAVYLCASSFQGGPEQFFGPGTRLTVL.

This clone appeared a single time. This chain joins TRBV6-5 and TRBJ2-5; 11 nucleotides line up with TRBD1. The J call may be faulty, since TRBJ2-7 better matches the DNA end. This CDR3 comprises 15 residues. Per the germline V gene, CDR1 is MNHEY and CDR2 is SVGAGI. CDR3 coding DNA: TGTGCCAGCAGTTCTCCGGGACAGGGGGAGGACGAGCAGTACTTC. Amino acid sequence: CASSSPGQGEDEQYF.